Each of the 2 T cell receptor beta chains below was sequenced from the same sample in a study of T cell responses to AZD1222 COVID-19 vaccine. Assay: immunoSEQ multiplex PCR; the TCRdb copy retains only in-frame clones and omits some. The sample has about 160,000 clones, around 90% seen once; the top ten hold over 1.1%. This sample comprised peripheral blood, obtained on day 0 of AZD1222 vaccination. These receptors all stem from an adult in good health.

V gene TRBV11-3 combines with J gene TRBJ2-2; D possibly corresponds to TRBD2 (5 bases). The V and J ends lost 5 bases and 0 bases respectively, with 7 bases between them. The germline CDR1 and CDR2 sequences are SGHNT and YENEEA. There are 14 residues in the CDR3. CDR3 loop: CASSELANTGELFF. CDR3 nucleotides: TGTGCCAGCAGCGAACTAGCGAACACCGGGGAGCTGTTTTTT.

The chain carries TRBV27 and TRBJ2-2, with D hard to call. This CDR3 comprises 13 residues. The germline V and J ends were trimmed by 6 bases and 5 bases, with 10 bases remaining between them. CDR1 MNHEY and CDR2 SMNVEV come from the germline V gene (reference sequence). The CDR3 sequence: CASSPVLTGELFF. The DNA of the CDR3 is TGTGCCAGCAGCCCAGTTTTAACCGGGGAGCTGTTTTTT.